This T cell receptor beta chain was captured in a study of blood T cell repertoires in COVID-19. Study-level background: Donors in the United States, Italy and Spain gave samples during acute or convalescent COVID-19. The analysed material was cDNA or gDNA that came from T cells, B-cell-depleted T cells, or PBMCs.

V lost 5 bases, J lost 2 bases, and 16 bases lay in between. The CDR3 runs 15 residues. The germline gives CDR1 LNHDA, CDR2 SQIVND (reference sequence). In the original workflow: Reference gene primer amplification gave nucleated cell count estimates. TCRdb keeps only in-frame clones here, not all; method: immunoSEQ multiplex PCR. The DNA gave D and trimming, while V, J and clone size come from that table. Of some 340,000 clones in the sample, 90% were seen once. The rearrangement links TRBV19 to TRBJ2-7, with a tentative D call TRBD2 (5 bases). Sample: PBMCs or T cells enriched from blood (not recorded which). The clonotype originates from a woman aged 30 to 39 who had been exposed to COVID-19. The CDR3 region is CASSLSAAGTYEQYF. The DNA for the CDR3 is TGTGCCAGTAGTCTTTCGGCGGCGGGCACCTACGAGCAGTACTTC. Combining the CDR3 with reference TRBV19 and TRBJ2-7 gives the whole variable domain DGGITQSPKYLFRKEGQNVTLSCEQNLNHDAMYWYRQDPGQGLRLIYYSQIVNDFQKGDIAEGYSVSREKKESFPLTVTSAQKNPTAFYLCASSLSAAGTYEQYFGPGTRLTVT.